These T cell receptor beta chains were read from a single sample in a study of shared clonotypes between healthy human individuals. Some clones are missing from TCRdb's copy, which holds only in-frame ones; the method was immunoSEQ multiplex PCR. The data hold approximately 1.5 million clones, with roughly 98.5% observed a single time. Sequenced material: naive CD4+ T cells sorted from blood. Receptors originate from a man aged 25-40 years in good health. CDR3s include the opening cysteine and the closing phenylalanine or tryptophan. The D gene is left open where the match is weak. Some rows have no size entry. The others give once, few or many, or a class for an expanded clone.

D	J	length	V	size	DNA	CDR3
NA	TRBJ1-5	17	TRBV4-1	NA	TGCGCCAGCAGCCAAGCCCTTAGCGGGGGTTTAGGTCAGCCCCAGCATTTT	CASSQALSGGLGQPQHF
NA	TRBJ1-3	14	TRBV21-1	NA	TGTGCCAGCACCAACTCTCCTTCTGGAAACACCATATATTTT	CASTNSPSGNTIYF
TRBD2	TRBJ2-5	15	TRBV7-2	NA	TGTGCCAGCAGCTTAGATGGGAGGGAACGAGAGACCCAGTACTTC	CASSLDGRERETQYF
TRBD1	TRBJ1-2	13	TRBV5-6	NA	TGTGCCAGCAGCTTGGGGGACAGGGGTGGCTACACCTTC	CASSLGDRGGYTF
NA	TRBJ1-2	12	TRBV29-1	few	TGCAGCGTTTCTAGGGAAGGGTATGGCTACACCTTC	CSVSREGYGYTF
TRBD1	TRBJ2-7	16	TRBV5-4	NA	TGTGCCAGCAGCTTGAGTTCGTCAGGGGGTCTCTACGAGCAGTACTTC	CASSLSSSGGLYEQYF
NA	TRBJ1-2	15	TRBV28	once	TGTGCCAGCAGTTTATACGCAGCAGCGTCTACAGGCTACACCTTC	CASSLYAAASTGYTF
TRBD1	TRBJ2-7	14	TRBV19	NA	TGTGCCACCAAAAGGGACAGGGGGCAGGACGAGCAGTACTTC	CATKRDRGQDEQYF
TRBD1	TRBJ2-2	16	TRBV25-1	NA	TGTGCCAGCAGACATTCGGGACAGGCAAACACCGGGGAGCTGTTTTTT	CASRHSGQANTGELFF
NA	TRBJ2-1	14	TRBV5-1	NA	TGCGCCAGCAGCTTGGCCGATTTATCCTACGAGCAGTTCTTC	CASSLADLSYEQFF
NA	TRBJ2-2	13	TRBV7-9	once	TGTGCCAGCAGGCCCGGGGGCAAGGGGGAGCTGTTTTTT	CASRPGGKGELFF
NA	TRBJ2-1	13	TRBV30	NA	TGTGCCTGGTCCCCTGGCGCCTACAATGAGCAGTTCTTC	CAWSPGAYNEQFF
NA	TRBJ1-2	14	TRBV6-5	once	TGTGCCAGCAGTCTGGATAGACGACCTTATGGCTACACCTTC	CASSLDRRPYGYTF
TRBD2	TRBJ2-1	17	TRBV19	NA	TGTGCCAGTAGGCAGACTAGCGGGAGTGTCCCTTACAATGAGCAGTTCTTC	CASRQTSGSVPYNEQFF
TRBD1	TRBJ1-4	17	TRBV5-4	NA	TGTGCCAGCAGCTCGTCCCGGAGGGGGCTGGCTAATGAAAAACTGTTTTTT	CASSSSRRGLANEKLFF
TRBD2	TRBJ2-2	15	TRBV5-1	NA	TGCGCCAGCACTCCGAGCGGGAGGAACACCGGGGAGCTGTTTTTT	CASTPSGRNTGELFF
NA	TRBJ2-3	11	TRBV13	NA	TGTGCCAGCAGCCTAGCAGATACGCAGTATTTT	CASSLADTQYF
NA	TRBJ2-1	12	TRBV21-1	NA	TGTGCCAGCAGCAAAGTGTATCTTGAGCAGTTCTTC	CASSKVYLEQFF
TRBD2	TRBJ2-2	17	TRBV9	once	TGTGCCAGCAGCGTAGGTCATAGCGGGACGGGTACCGGGGAGCTGTTTTTT	CASSVGHSGTGTGELFF
NA	TRBJ2-7	18	TRBV15	NA	TGTGCCACCAGCAGAGATAACGCCGTCAGCCGGAAATCCTACGAGCAGTACTTC	CATSRDNAVSRKSYEQYF
NA	TRBJ2-2	12	TRBV12-5	NA	TGTGCTAGTGCCAGTAACACCGGGGAGCTGTTTTTT	CASASNTGELFF
NA	TRBJ2-5	15	TRBV7-9	NA	TGTGCCAGCAGCGCCAGGTCGCGGGGCCAAGAGACCCAGTACTTC	CASSARSRGQETQYF
NA	TRBJ1-3	16	TRBV6-5	NA	TGTGCCAGCAGTTCCCGGACGGTGAGCTCTGGAAACACCATATATTTT	CASSSRTVSSGNTIYF
NA	TRBJ2-1	13	TRBV7-2	NA	TGTGCCAGCAGCGCCCATTTGGGTGGTGAGCAGTTCTTC	CASSAHLGGEQFF
TRBD1	TRBJ2-1	14	TRBV5-1	NA	TGCGCCAGCAGCTTGGTGGGACAGTACAATGAGCAGTTCTTC	CASSLVGQYNEQFF
NA	TRBJ2-7	11	TRBV20-1	NA	TGCAGTGCCGAGAGGCTAGACGAGCAGTACTTC	CSAERLDEQYF
NA	TRBJ1-1	16	TRBV10-2	once	TGCGCCAGCAGTGAGTATATAGGTCTCATGAACACTGAAGCTTTCTTT	CASSEYIGLMNTEAFF
NA	TRBJ2-7	11	TRBV20-1	NA	TGCAGTGCTAGTCGGGGAGGCGAGCAGTACTTC	CSASRGGEQYF
NA	TRBJ2-6	19	TRBV15	NA	TGTGCCACCAGCAGGTGGGGAGGACGCCCGGGTACTGGGGCCAACGTCCTGACTTTC	CATSRWGGRPGTGANVLTF
NA	TRBJ2-5	15	TRBV28	NA	TGTGCCAGCAGTTCGAGGAGGGGAAGGGCAGAGACCCAGTACTTC	CASSSRRGRAETQYF
TRBD2	TRBJ2-7	15	TRBV9	NA	TGTGCCAGCAGCGCAGGACTAGCGGGAAACTACGAGCAGTACTTC	CASSAGLAGNYEQYF
TRBD2	TRBJ2-1	15	TRBV7-8	once	TGTGCCAGCAGCTCACTAGCGGGAGTGTTCAATGAGCAGTTCTTC	CASSSLAGVFNEQFF
NA	TRBJ2-7	13	TRBV11-3	NA	TGTGCCAGCAGCTTAGATTTTGGGGACGAGCAGTACTTC	CASSLDFGDEQYF
NA	TRBJ1-5	13	TRBV28	NA	TGTGCCAGTTCGACAGTAGTCGATCAGCCCCAGCATTTT	CASSTVVDQPQHF
NA	TRBJ2-3	17	TRBV15	NA	TGTGCCACCAGCAGAGGGTGGACAGCACGGGGCACAGATACGCAGTATTTT	CATSRGWTARGTDTQYF
NA	TRBJ1-2	13	TRBV15	NA	TGTGCCACCTCGGAGCTAGGGTACTATGGCTACACCTTC	CATSELGYYGYTF
NA	TRBJ1-2	17	TRBV15	NA	TGTGCCACCAGCAGAGATTATGGGACAACTACTAACTATGGCTACACCTTC	CATSRDYGTTTNYGYTF
NA	TRBJ2-2	13	TRBV27	NA	TGTGCCAGCAGTTTACTTAGCACCGGGGAGCTGTTTTTT	CASSLLSTGELFF
TRBD1	TRBJ2-2	13	TRBV29-1	once	TGCAGCCACGGGACAGGGGGTTTTGGGGAGCTGTTTTTT	CSHGTGGFGELFF
NA	TRBJ2-7	12	TRBV7-2	NA	TGTGCCAGCAGCTTAGAGGAGTACGAGCAGTACTTC	CASSLEEYEQYF
NA	TRBJ1-1	12	TRBV18	NA	TGTGCCAGCTCACCTACGGGGGATCAAACTTTCTTT	CASSPTGDQTFF
NA	TRBJ2-7	17	TRBV7-2	NA	TGTGCCAGCAGCTTAGCGGAATGGTACACGGACTCCTACGAGCAGTACTTC	CASSLAEWYTDSYEQYF